These 31 T cell receptor beta chains were all obtained from the same sample, sequenced in a study of blood T cell repertoires in COVID-19. The table came from immunoSEQ multiplex PCR; TCRdb's copy has only in-frame clones and leaves some out. The sample consists of 45,000 to 60,000 clones, 80% to 85% of them appearing once. Sequenced material: peripheral blood. These TCRs come from a woman aged 60-70 years with acute or convalescent COVID-19.

This chain connects TRBV7-8 to TRBJ2-5; 8 bases match TRBD2. The CDR3 runs 14 residues. Germline CDR1 reads SGHVS; CDR2 reads FQNEAQ. The junction had 9 bases not matched to a gene; V was cut back by 8 bases and J by 4 bases. CDR3 region: CASDGGGRRETQYF. In DNA form, the CDR3 reads TGTGCCAGCGACGGGGGGGGGCGGAGAGAGACCCAGTACTTC.

V usage is TRBV3-1 (or the pseudogene TRBV3-2) and J usage is TRBJ1-1; no reliable D call. Trimming left V 0 bases short and J 4 bases short, with 15 bases between. Germline V gene data show CDR1 as LGHDT and CDR2 as YNNKEL (reference sequence). This CDR3 is 16 amino acids long. Here the CDR3 DNA reads TGTGCCAGCAGCCAAGATCCAGCCAGTCGGGGCACTGAAGCTTTCTTT. Amino acids: CASSQDPASRGTEAFF.

This clone has a handful of counts. The chain is built from TRBV3-1 (or the pseudogene TRBV3-2) and TRBJ2-7; tentative D call: TRBD2 (6 bases). Per the germline V gene, CDR1 is LGHDT and CDR2 is YNNKEL (reference sequence). This CDR3 spans 14 amino acids. The V gene lost 2 bases and the J gene lost 3 bases, with 11 bases spanning the gap. CDR3 nucleotides: TGTGCCAGCAGCCAATCCGGGAGAGACTACGAGCAGTACTTC. It specifies CASSQSGRDYEQYF.

Remarks on this clone: Other DNA sequences in the sample encode the same CDR3. The chain combines TRBV10-2 with TRBJ1-2; 10 bases line up with TRBD1. Germline-derived CDR1 and CDR2 are WSHSY and SAAADI. V was pared by 6 bases and J by 3 bases, with 1 base of the junction left unmatched. This CDR3 spans 13 amino acids. The chain's CDR3 is CASSGTGDYGYTF. For the CDR3, the DNA is TGCGCCAGCAGCGGGACAGGGGACTATGGCTACACCTTC.

Only one count was recorded for this clone. The V gene is TRBV5-1, the J gene TRBJ1-1; 8 bases match TRBD1. The CDR3 extends over 16 amino acids. V gave up 4 bases and J gave up 6 bases; unmatched junction bases: 14. The germline V gene has CDR1 SGHRS and CDR2 YFSETQ. CDR3 amino acids: CASSQSRGHTDSEAFF. The CDR3 DNA follows: TGCGCCAGCAGCCAGTCCAGGGGGCACACCGACTCTGAAGCTTTCTTT.

The chain employs TRBV18 and TRBJ1-3, with 10 bases aligning to TRBD1. The CDR3 contains 16 residues. V shed 6 bases and J 0 bases; nucleotides not matched to a gene: 5. Germline CDR1 is KGHSH and CDR2 is LQKENI. The CDR3, as DNA: TGTGCCAGCTCCGCCGGGACAGGGGACTCTGGAAACACCATATATTTT. It translates to CASSAGTGDSGNTIYF.

This chain joins TRBV6-5 and TRBJ1-4; a possible D gene is TRBD1 (5 bases). V lost 5 bases, J lost 8 bases, and 15 bases lay in between. This CDR3 region has 14 residues. CDR1 and CDR2 from the germline V gene are MNHEY and SVGAGI. The chain's CDR3 is CASSTGGMGEKLFF. CDR3 bases: TGTGCCAGCAGTACGGGGGGTATGGGGGAAAAACTGTTTTTT.

The chain uses TRBV5-6 and TRBJ2-5; D is possibly TRBD1 (6 bases). CDR3 length: 13 residues. Trimming took 4 bases from V and 2 from J, leaving 9 bases between them. Germline V CDR1 and CDR2: SGHDT, YYEEEE. The CDR3 sequence: CASSRTAQETQYF. The CDR3 DNA is TGTGCCAGCAGCAGGACAGCACAAGAGACCCAGTACTTC.

CDR3 region: CASSVVGAGANVLTF. CDR3 coding DNA: TGTGCCAGCAGCGTAGTAGGGGCTGGGGCCAACGTCCTGACTTTC. V gene TRBV9 combines with J gene TRBJ2-6, with a weak D call TRBD1 (5 bases). V lost 0 bases to trimming and J lost 2 bases, with 6 bases between them. Looked up from germline, CDR1 is SGDLS and CDR2 is YYNGEE. This CDR3 has 15 residues.

The chain employs TRBV28 and TRBJ2-2; a possible D gene is TRBD2 (5 bases). The CDR3 totals 14 residues. Trimming cost V 8 bases and J 0 bases, with 10 bases left between them. The germline CDR1 and CDR2 sequences are MDHEN and SYDVKM. The CDR3 loop reads CASFWGANTGELFF. The DNA of the CDR3 is TGTGCCAGCTTCTGGGGAGCGAACACCGGGGAGCTGTTTTTT. The full variable domain, its missing parts supplied by reference TRBV28 and TRBJ2-2, is DVKVTQSSRYLVKRTGEKVFLECVQDMDHENMFWYRQDPGLGLRLIYFSYDVKMKEKGDIPEGYSVSREKKERFSLILESASTNQTSMYLCASFWGANTGELFFGEGSRLTVL.

This clone was detected a few times. The rearrangement joins TRBV29-1 to TRBJ2-1, with unresolved D. The V gene's germline CDR1 is SQVTM and CDR2 ANQGSEA. Trimming took off 4 bases at V and 0 bases at J, with 7 bases between the two ends. The CDR3 length is 13 residues. The CDR3 DNA follows: TGCAGCGTTGTTCCCGTCTCCTACAATGAGCAGTTCTTC. Translated, it gives CSVVPVSYNEQFF.

The chain couples TRBV3-1 (or the pseudogene TRBV3-2) to TRBJ2-7; 8 nucleotides match TRBD2. There are 14 residues in the CDR3. CDR1 is LGHDT and CDR2 is YNNKEL in the germline V gene (reference sequence). The V gene end was trimmed by 3 bases and the J gene end by 1 base; junction bases not matched to a gene: 2. CDR3 protein: CASSQGLGSYEQYF. CDR3 DNA sequence: TGTGCCAGCAGCCAGGGACTAGGGTCCTACGAGCAGTACTTC.

This chain uses TRBV19 with TRBJ1-1; 8 nucleotides match TRBD1. The germline V gene encodes CDR1 LNHDA and CDR2 SQIVND (reference sequence). The ends lost 3 bases at V and 1 base at J; junction bases unmatched: 1. This CDR3 region has 14 residues. This CDR3 reads CASSIGQGNTEAFF. The DNA of the CDR3 is TGTGCCAGTAGTATCGGACAGGGGAACACTGAAGCTTTCTTT.

The gene calls are TRBV6-5 and TRBJ2-7; 9 bases match TRBD1. Germline CDR1 is MNHEY and CDR2 is SVGAGI. This CDR3 region has 14 residues. Trimming cost V 2 bases and J 6 bases; bases outside gene matches: 5. The CDR3, as DNA: TGTGCCAGCAGTTACCCGGGACAGGGAGTCGAGCAGTACTTC. Amino acids: CASSYPGQGVEQYF.

The chain joins TRBV7-3 to TRBJ2-3; perhaps TRBD2 as D (5 bases). CDR1 SGHTA and CDR2 FQGTGA come from the germline V gene. CDR3 size: 18 residues. V was pared by 5 bases and J by 0 bases, with 21 bases between. Written as DNA, the CDR3 is TGTGCCAGCAGCCGCCATCGACCGGGGAGCACTAGCACAGATACGCAGTATTTT. It specifies CASSRHRPGSTSTDTQYF.

The gene calls are TRBV25-1 and TRBJ1-1, with 7 bases aligning to TRBD1. From germline, CDR1 is MGHDK and CDR2 SYGVNS. V gave up 5 bases and J gave up 6 bases; unmatched junction bases: 21. This CDR3 spans 18 amino acids. The CDR3 sequence is CASSKSLSRQGIDAEAFF. DNA of the CDR3: TGTGCCAGCAGTAAATCGCTCAGCCGACAGGGTATCGACGCTGAAGCTTTCTTT.

The V and J genes are TRBV20-1 and TRBJ2-1; TRBD2 matches at 12 bases. Unmatched junction bases numbered 6, after V lost 3 bases and J lost 3 bases. This CDR3 has 16 amino acids. The germline V gene encodes CDR1 DFQATT and CDR2 SNEGSKA (reference sequence). CDR3 nucleotides: TGCAGTGCTAGTCCTCTAGCGGGAGGGGTCTACAATGAGCAGTTCTTC. Protein: CSASPLAGGVYNEQFF.

The gene calls are TRBV7-2 and TRBJ1-6, with TRBD1 matching 7 bases. Germline V gene sequence: CDR1 SGHTA, CDR2 FQGNSA. The V and J ends lost 5 bases and 9 bases, in that order; junction bases with no gene match: 7. The CDR3 consists of 14 residues. CDR3 protein: CASSLRTGGSPLHF. Written as DNA, the CDR3 is TGTGCCAGCAGCCTACGGACAGGCGGTTCACCCCTCCACTTT.

The chain has TRBV23-1 and TRBJ2-7; 9 nucleotides agree with TRBD1. TRBV23-1 is sorted into the ORF group, with uncertain function. The CDR3 has 16 amino acids. Unmatched junction bases numbered 5, after V lost 2 bases and J lost 0 bases. CDR3 sequence reads: CASSQNRDRVSYEQYF. The CDR3 bases are TGCGCCAGCAGTCAAAACCGGGACAGGGTCTCCTACGAGCAGTACTTC.

The chain uses TRBV6-6 and TRBJ1-5; 8 nucleotides line up with TRBD1. J was trimmed by 5 bases and V by 5 bases; bases with no gene match: 11. Per germline, CDR1 MNHNY and CDR2 SVGAGI (reference sequence). CDR3 length equals 16 residues. CDR3 sequence: CASSAGQGFSYQPQHF. In DNA form, the CDR3 reads TGTGCCAGCAGTGCTGGACAGGGCTTTTCTTATCAGCCCCAGCATTTT.

The rearrangement uses TRBV6-6 and TRBJ2-7; D ambiguous. Per the germline V gene, CDR1 is MNHNY and CDR2 is SVGAGI (reference sequence). CDR3 length equals 14 residues. With 2 bases removed from V and 1 base from J, the gap between germline ends came to 9 bases. The CDR3 loop reads CASSYTGVSYEQYF. The CDR3 nucleotides are TGTGCCAGCAGTTACACTGGAGTATCCTACGAGCAGTACTTC.

The J gene is TRBJ2-3, the V gene TRBV7-8, with TRBD2 matching over 9 bases. CDR1 and CDR2 from the germline V gene are SGHVS and FQNEAQ. The CDR3 is made up of 16 amino acids. The trim removed 1 base at V and 1 base at J, leaving 3 bases unmatched. The CDR3: CASSLGTSVRTDTQYF. The CDR3 DNA reads TGTGCCAGCAGCTTAGGGACTAGCGTCCGCACAGATACGCAGTATTTT.

The V and J genes are TRBV4-1 and TRBJ2-1; D is perhaps TRBD2 (6 bases). Germline V CDR1 and CDR2: MGHRA, YSYEKL. The V end lost 0 bases, the J end lost 0 bases, and 18 bases lay between the germline ends. The CDR3 contains 19 residues. The CDR3 is CASSQDPSEALSSYNEQFF. The CDR3 DNA reads as TGCGCCAGCAGCCAAGATCCTAGCGAGGCCCTCAGCTCCTACAATGAGCAGTTCTTC.

This sequence joins TRBV5-1 and TRBJ1-2, with TRBD1 identical over 7 bases. This CDR3 region has 13 residues. Germline V gene sequence: CDR1 SGHRS, CDR2 YFSETQ. Trimming took 4 bases from V and 8 from J; bases not matched to a gene: 8. The CDR3: CASSLTGARGYTF. For the CDR3, the DNA is TGCGCCAGCAGCCTAACAGGGGCGAGGGGCTACACCTTC.

Only one count was recorded for this clone. The chain employs TRBV5-4 and TRBJ1-1; D perhaps matches TRBD1 (6 bases). The V gene lost 0 bases and the J gene lost 4 bases, with 10 bases spanning the gap. CDR1 and CDR2 (germline): SGHNT, YYREEE (reference sequence). This CDR3 contains 14 residues. The CDR3 DNA reads TGTGCCAGCAGCTTGGGGGGGCAGGGCACTGAAGCTTTCTTT. As protein: CASSLGGQGTEAFF.

The chain is built from TRBV29-1 and TRBJ1-5; the D gene is possibly TRBD1 (6 bases). Germline V gene sequence: CDR1 SQVTM, CDR2 ANQGSEA. The V end lost 4 bases, the J end lost 5 bases, and 12 bases lay between the germline ends. The CDR3 length is 13 residues. CDR3 sequence: CSVGEGGYQPQHF. DNA for the CDR3: TGCAGCGTTGGGGAGGGGGGGTATCAGCCCCAGCATTTT.

The chain uses TRBV12-3 or TRBV12-4 and TRBJ1-1; 8 bases line up with TRBD1. The CDR3 loop spans 12 amino acids. The V segment lost 5 bases and the J segment 13 bases; nucleotides outside the gene matches: 9. The CDR3 sequence is CASSPRTGFLFF. CDR3 bases: TGTGCCAGCAGTCCCCGGACAGGGTTTCTTTTCTTT.

The chain joins TRBV28 to TRBJ2-1; TRBD2 matches 11 bases. Unmatched junction bases numbered 10, after V lost 6 bases and J lost 6 bases. CDR1 MDHEN and CDR2 SYDVKM come from the germline V gene. This CDR3 is built from 16 residues. The CDR3 sequence: CASRVGIAGGLNEQFF. CDR3 DNA: TGTGCCAGCAGGGTCGGGATAGCGGGGGGGCTCAATGAGCAGTTCTTC.

This chain links TRBV6-6 with TRBJ2-7, with D possibly being TRBD2 (5 bases). The CDR3 runs 14 residues. Trimming took off 0 bases at V and 5 bases at J, with 11 bases between the two ends. CDR1 and CDR2 from the germline V gene are MNHNY and SVGAGI (reference sequence). The CDR3 nucleotides read TGTGCCAGCAGTTACTCGGCTGTCGGGGACGAGCAGTACTTC. This codes for CASSYSAVGDEQYF.

The chain carries TRBV19 and TRBJ2-4, with 7 bases lining up with TRBD1. This CDR3 region has 20 residues. CDR1 is LNHDA and CDR2 is SQIVND in the germline V gene (reference sequence). With 5 bases clipped from V and 1 base from J, the junction kept 20 bases outside the gene matches. The CDR3 spells CASSESPPGQYLVAKNIQYF. The CDR3, as DNA: TGTGCCAGTAGTGAGTCCCCGCCGGGACAGTACCTAGTGGCCAAAAACATTCAGTACTTC.

The CDR3 coding sequence is TGCGCCAGCAGCTTAATGGTTAGGGGGCGGGATGAGCAGTTCTTC. Its protein product is CASSLMVRGRDEQFF. The rearrangement uses TRBV5-1 and TRBJ2-1; the match to TRBD1 covers 7 bases. This CDR3 is built from 15 residues. V was clipped by 2 bases and J by 8 bases; unmatched bases: 10. Germline CDR1 is SGHRS and CDR2 is YFSETQ.